This TCR beta chain comes out of a study of T-cell reconstitution after alpha-beta-depleted transplantation in children. The study's findings and limits: The study reportedly traced alpha-beta T cells about two months after transplant to several hundred expanded graft clones. When one year had passed after transplant, most T-cell counts and diversity came from newly produced T cells. Surviving thymic progenitors and recipient T cells were the source of high TCRbeta diversity at day 60 in some patients.

This clonotype showed up just a few times. The antigen remains unidentified. The length of the CDR3 is 12 residues. The V gene's germline CDR1 is MDHEN and CDR2 SYDVKM. V lost 5 bases and J lost 6, with 8 bases in between. Unique molecular identifiers were incorporated into the prepared TCRbeta library. TCRdb reanalysed the PCR reads using MiXCR and keeps one entry per CDR3 protein. The sample shows about 580,000 distinct CDR3 sequences, approximately 30% of them seen only once. The specimen was PBMCs, collected before TCRalphabeta/CD19-depleted stem cell transplant. The clonotype originates from a boy in the first two years of life with Wiskott-Aldrich syndrome, due to receive a stem cell transplant. The J gene is TRBJ1-5, the V gene TRBV28, with a tentative D call TRBD1 (6 bases). The DNA of the CDR3 is TGTGCCAGCAGTACAGGGAGTCAGCCCCAGCATTTT. Translation gives CASSTGSQPQHF.